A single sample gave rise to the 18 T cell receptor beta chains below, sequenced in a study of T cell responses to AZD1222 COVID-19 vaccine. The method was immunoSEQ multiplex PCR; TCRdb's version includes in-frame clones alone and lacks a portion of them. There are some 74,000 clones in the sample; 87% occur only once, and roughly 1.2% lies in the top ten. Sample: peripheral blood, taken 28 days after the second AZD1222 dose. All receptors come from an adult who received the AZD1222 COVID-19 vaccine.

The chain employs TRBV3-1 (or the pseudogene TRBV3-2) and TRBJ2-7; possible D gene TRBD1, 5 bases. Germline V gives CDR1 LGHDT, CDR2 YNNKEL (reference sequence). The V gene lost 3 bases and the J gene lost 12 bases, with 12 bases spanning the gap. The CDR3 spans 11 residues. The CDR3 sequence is CASSHQGRPYF. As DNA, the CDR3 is TGTGCCAGCAGCCATCAGGGTCGTCCGTACTTC.

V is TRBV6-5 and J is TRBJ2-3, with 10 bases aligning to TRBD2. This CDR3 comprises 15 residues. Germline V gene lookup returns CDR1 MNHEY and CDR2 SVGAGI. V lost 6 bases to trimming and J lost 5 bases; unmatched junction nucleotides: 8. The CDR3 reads CASSYSGRWLDTQYF. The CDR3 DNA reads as TGTGCCAGCAGCTATAGCGGGAGGTGGTTAGATACGCAGTATTTT.

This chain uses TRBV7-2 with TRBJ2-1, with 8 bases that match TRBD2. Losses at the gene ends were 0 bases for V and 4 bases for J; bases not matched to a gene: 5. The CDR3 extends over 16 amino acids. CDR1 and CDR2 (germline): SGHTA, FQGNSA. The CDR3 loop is CASSLAVASGYNEQFF. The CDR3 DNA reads TGTGCCAGCAGCTTAGCGGTGGCTAGCGGGTACAATGAGCAGTTCTTC.

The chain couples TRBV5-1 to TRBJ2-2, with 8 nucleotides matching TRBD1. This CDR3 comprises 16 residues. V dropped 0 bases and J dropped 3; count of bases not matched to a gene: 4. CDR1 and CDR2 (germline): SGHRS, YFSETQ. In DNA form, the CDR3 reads TGCGCCAGCAGCTTGGCAGGGGGCCGTGACACCGGGGAGCTGTTTTTT. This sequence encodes CASSLAGGRDTGELFF.

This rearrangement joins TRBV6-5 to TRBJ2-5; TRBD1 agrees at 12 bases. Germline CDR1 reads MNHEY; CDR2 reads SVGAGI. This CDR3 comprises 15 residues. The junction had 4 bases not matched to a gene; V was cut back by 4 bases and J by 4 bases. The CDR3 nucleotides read TGTGCCAGCAGTTCTGGGACAGGGGGCCGAGAGACCCAGTACTTC. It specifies CASSSGTGGRETQYF.

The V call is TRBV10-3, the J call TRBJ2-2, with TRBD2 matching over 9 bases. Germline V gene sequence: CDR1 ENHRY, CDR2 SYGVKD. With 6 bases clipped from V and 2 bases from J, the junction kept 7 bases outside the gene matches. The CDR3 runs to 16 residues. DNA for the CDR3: TGTGCCATCAGCGGGTTGACTAGCGGAAACACCGGGGAGCTGTTTTTT. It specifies CAISGLTSGNTGELFF.

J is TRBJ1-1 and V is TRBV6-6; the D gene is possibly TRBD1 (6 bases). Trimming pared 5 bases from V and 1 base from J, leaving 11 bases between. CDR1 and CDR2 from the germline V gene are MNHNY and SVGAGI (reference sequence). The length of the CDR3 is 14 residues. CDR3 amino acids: CASSPGDGNTEAFF. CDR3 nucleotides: TGTGCCAGCAGTCCAGGGGATGGGAACACTGAAGCTTTCTTT.

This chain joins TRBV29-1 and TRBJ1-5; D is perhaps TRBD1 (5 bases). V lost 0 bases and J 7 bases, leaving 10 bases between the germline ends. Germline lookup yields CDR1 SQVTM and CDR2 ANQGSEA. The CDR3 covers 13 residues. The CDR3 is CSVEESGHQPQHF. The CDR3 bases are TGCAGCGTTGAAGAATCAGGGCACCAGCCCCAGCATTTT.

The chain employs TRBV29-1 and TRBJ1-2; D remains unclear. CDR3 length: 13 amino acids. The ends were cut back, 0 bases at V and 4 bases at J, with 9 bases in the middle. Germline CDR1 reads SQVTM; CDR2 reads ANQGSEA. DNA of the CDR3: TGCAGCGTTGAAGATGCACTCCTCTATGGCTACACCTTC. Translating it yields CSVEDALLYGYTF.

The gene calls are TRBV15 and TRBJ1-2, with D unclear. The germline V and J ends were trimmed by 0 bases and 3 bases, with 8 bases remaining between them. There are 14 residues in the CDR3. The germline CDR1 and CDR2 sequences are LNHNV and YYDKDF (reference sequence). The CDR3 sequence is CATSRDTEYYGYTF. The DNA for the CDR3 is TGTGCCACCAGCAGAGATACGGAGTACTATGGCTACACCTTC.

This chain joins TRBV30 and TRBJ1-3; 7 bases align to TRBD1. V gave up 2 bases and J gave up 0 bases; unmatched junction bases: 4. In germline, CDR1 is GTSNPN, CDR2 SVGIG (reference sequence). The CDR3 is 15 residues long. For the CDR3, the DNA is TGTGCCTGGAGTCCTGGGACAGCCTCTGGAAACACCATATATTTT. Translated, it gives CAWSPGTASGNTIYF.

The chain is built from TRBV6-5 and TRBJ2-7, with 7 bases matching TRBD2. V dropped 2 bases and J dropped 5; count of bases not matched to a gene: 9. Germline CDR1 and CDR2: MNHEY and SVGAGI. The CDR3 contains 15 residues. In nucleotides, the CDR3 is TGTGCCAGCAGTTACCAAGGCGGGAGAAGGAACGAGCAGTACTTC. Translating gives CASSYQGGRRNEQYF.

CDR3 DNA sequence: TGTGCCAGTAGCCCCAGACAGGCCACCGGGGCTGAAGCTTTCTTT. This sequence encodes CASSPRQATGAEAFF. V gene TRBV19 combines with J gene TRBJ1-1; perhaps TRBD1 as D (6 bases). The CDR3 contains 15 residues. The V end was cut by 6 bases, the J end by 6 bases, with 20 bases between. The V gene's germline CDR1 is LNHDA and CDR2 SQIVND (reference sequence).

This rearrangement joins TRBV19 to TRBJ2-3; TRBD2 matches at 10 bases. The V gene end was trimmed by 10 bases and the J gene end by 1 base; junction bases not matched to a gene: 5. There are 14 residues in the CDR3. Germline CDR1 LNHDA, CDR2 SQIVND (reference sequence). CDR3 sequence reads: CATKGLARTDTQYF. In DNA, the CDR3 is TGTGCCACCAAGGGACTAGCGCGCACAGATACGCAGTATTTT. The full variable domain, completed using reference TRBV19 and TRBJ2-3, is DGGITQSPKYLFRKEGQNVTLSCEQNLNHDAMYWYRQDPGQGLRLIYYSQIVNDFQKGDIAEGYSVSREKKESFPLTVTSAQKNPTAFYLCATKGLARTDTQYFGPGTRLTVL.

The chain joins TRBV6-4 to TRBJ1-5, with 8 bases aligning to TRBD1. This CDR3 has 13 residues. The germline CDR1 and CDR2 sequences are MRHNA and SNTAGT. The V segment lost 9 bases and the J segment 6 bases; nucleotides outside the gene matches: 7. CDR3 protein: CASGTGLSQPQHF. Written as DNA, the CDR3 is TGTGCCAGTGGGACAGGCTTGAGTCAGCCCCAGCATTTT.

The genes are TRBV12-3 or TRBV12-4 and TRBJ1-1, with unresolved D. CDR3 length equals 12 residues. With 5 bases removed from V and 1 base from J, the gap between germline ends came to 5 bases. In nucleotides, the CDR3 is TGTGCCAGCAGTCTTCAGAACACTGAAGCTTTCTTT. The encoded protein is CASSLQNTEAFF.

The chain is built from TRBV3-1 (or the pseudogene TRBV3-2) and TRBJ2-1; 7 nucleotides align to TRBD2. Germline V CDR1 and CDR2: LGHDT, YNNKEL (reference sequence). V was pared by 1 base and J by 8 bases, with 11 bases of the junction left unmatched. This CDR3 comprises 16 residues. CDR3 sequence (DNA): TGTGCCAGCAGCCAAGCACTAGCGACGCGCTGCTATGAGCAGTTCTTC. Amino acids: CASSQALATRCYEQFF.

The CDR3 nucleotides are TGTGCCAGCAGTCCCTATACTAGCAATCAGCCCCAGCATTTT. Protein: CASSPYTSNQPQHF. This chain links TRBV27 with TRBJ1-5; D uncertain. V shed 5 bases and J shed 0 bases, with 8 bases lying between them. CDR1 and CDR2 from the germline V gene are MNHEY and SMNVEV (reference sequence). The CDR3 has 14 amino acids.